Each of the 5 T cell receptor beta chains below was sequenced from the same sample in a study of T cell clonality in common variable immunodeficiency. Study results and caveats: Reportedly, TCR beta sequences from common variable immunodeficiency showed fewer deletions and N-nucleotide insertions.

These TCRs' antigens remain unknown. Some clones are missing from TCRdb's copy, which holds only in-frame ones; the method was immunoSEQ multiplex PCR. The sample has over 30,000 clones, none seen only once. The specimen was peripheral blood mononuclear cells. These receptors all come from a human donor with common variable immunodeficiency.

Note on this clone: The missing CDR3 end, 3 residues past where the read stops, is filled in from the germline J gene. The chain couples TRBV2 to TRBJ2-2, with 7 bases aligning to TRBD1. With 7 bases clipped from V and 1 base from J, the junction kept 3 bases outside the gene matches. Germline lookup yields CDR1 SNHLY and CDR2 FYNNEI. The CDR3 contains 14 residues. The CDR3 here is CASKGQENTGELFF. The CDR3 bases that were read are TGTGCCAGCAAAGGACAGGAGAACACCGGGGAG.

This clone was observed a handful of times. The CDR3 bases that were read are TGTGCCAGCTCACGGACAGGGGATAATGAAAAA. This translates into CASSRTGDNEK. The CDR3, in full, reads CASSRTGDNEKLFF. This chain joins TRBV18 and TRBJ1-4; 9 bases align to TRBD1. The observed sequence ends 3 residues before the CDR3 terminus, with the missing tail filled in from the germline J gene. The CDR3 runs 14 residues. V was pared by 4 bases and J by 4 bases, with 1 base of the junction left unmatched. Germline lookup yields CDR1 KGHSH and CDR2 LQKENI.

This clone appeared many times. The read halts 3 residues ahead of the CDR3 end, with the missing end drawn from the germline J gene. The chain has TRBV18 and TRBJ2-4; 8 bases agree with TRBD2. The CDR3 spans 17 residues. Losses at the gene ends were 0 bases for V and 3 bases for J; bases not matched to a gene: 7. CDR1 KGHSH and CDR2 LQKENI come from the germline V gene. The sequenced CDR3 bases are TGTGCCAGCTCACCACCACGAGCGGGAGTAGGCAAAAACATT. This translates into CASSPPRAGVGKNI. The entire CDR3 reads CASSPPRAGVGKNIQYF.

In the case of this clone: The CDR3 is cut off 3 residues early in the read; its end comes from the germline J gene. This chain links TRBV7-2 with TRBJ2-5; no definite D call. The germline gives CDR1 SGHTA, CDR2 FQGNSA. This CDR3 is built from 13 residues. The V gene lost 2 bases and the J gene lost 1 base, with 5 bases spanning the gap. CDR3 DNA (partial): TGTGCCAGCAGCTTAAACTTCCAAGAGACC. It specifies CASSLNFQET. From start to end, the CDR3 is CASSLNFQETQYF.

This clone was seen ten or more times. With the read ending 3 residues before the CDR3 end, the germline J gene is used to fill in that end. This sequence joins TRBV12-3 or TRBV12-4 and TRBJ1-1; TRBD1 might be the D (5 bases). Between the trimmed V and J ends, which lost 5 bases and 5 bases, there was a span of 15 bases. The CDR3 spans 14 residues. The covered CDR3 bases are TGTGCCAGCAGTGAAACGCGGGGACGGACTGAA. This translates into CASSETRGRTE. The whole CDR3 protein reads CASSETRGRTEAFF.